This TCR beta chain was captured by sequencing in a study of T cells in localized non-small cell lung cancer. Study-wide results and caveats: Adjacent lung was found to contain a median approximately 62 of the top 100 tumor clones. A raised T cell density in blood coincided with lengthier overall survival.

Points on this clone: Its antigen is not identified.

Here immunoSEQ multiplex PCR was the method, and the copy in TCRdb shows in-frame clones only, minus some. The data show about 19,000 clones, with roughly nine tenths seen just once and approximately 2.7% held by the top ten. This CDR3 contains 13 residues. In germline, CDR1 is GTSNPN, CDR2 SVGIG (reference sequence). The V end lost 0 bases, the J end lost 7 bases, and 9 bases lay between the germline ends. The chain recombines TRBV30 with TRBJ1-4, with D unresolved. This receptor was identified in a woman aged 35 to 70 with stage I lung adenocarcinoma. Sequences were derived from peripheral blood, sampled before any cancer treatment. The CDR3, as DNA: TGTGCCTGGAGTGTACTTGACGGTGAAAAACTGTTTTTT. The encoded protein is CAWSVLDGEKLFF.